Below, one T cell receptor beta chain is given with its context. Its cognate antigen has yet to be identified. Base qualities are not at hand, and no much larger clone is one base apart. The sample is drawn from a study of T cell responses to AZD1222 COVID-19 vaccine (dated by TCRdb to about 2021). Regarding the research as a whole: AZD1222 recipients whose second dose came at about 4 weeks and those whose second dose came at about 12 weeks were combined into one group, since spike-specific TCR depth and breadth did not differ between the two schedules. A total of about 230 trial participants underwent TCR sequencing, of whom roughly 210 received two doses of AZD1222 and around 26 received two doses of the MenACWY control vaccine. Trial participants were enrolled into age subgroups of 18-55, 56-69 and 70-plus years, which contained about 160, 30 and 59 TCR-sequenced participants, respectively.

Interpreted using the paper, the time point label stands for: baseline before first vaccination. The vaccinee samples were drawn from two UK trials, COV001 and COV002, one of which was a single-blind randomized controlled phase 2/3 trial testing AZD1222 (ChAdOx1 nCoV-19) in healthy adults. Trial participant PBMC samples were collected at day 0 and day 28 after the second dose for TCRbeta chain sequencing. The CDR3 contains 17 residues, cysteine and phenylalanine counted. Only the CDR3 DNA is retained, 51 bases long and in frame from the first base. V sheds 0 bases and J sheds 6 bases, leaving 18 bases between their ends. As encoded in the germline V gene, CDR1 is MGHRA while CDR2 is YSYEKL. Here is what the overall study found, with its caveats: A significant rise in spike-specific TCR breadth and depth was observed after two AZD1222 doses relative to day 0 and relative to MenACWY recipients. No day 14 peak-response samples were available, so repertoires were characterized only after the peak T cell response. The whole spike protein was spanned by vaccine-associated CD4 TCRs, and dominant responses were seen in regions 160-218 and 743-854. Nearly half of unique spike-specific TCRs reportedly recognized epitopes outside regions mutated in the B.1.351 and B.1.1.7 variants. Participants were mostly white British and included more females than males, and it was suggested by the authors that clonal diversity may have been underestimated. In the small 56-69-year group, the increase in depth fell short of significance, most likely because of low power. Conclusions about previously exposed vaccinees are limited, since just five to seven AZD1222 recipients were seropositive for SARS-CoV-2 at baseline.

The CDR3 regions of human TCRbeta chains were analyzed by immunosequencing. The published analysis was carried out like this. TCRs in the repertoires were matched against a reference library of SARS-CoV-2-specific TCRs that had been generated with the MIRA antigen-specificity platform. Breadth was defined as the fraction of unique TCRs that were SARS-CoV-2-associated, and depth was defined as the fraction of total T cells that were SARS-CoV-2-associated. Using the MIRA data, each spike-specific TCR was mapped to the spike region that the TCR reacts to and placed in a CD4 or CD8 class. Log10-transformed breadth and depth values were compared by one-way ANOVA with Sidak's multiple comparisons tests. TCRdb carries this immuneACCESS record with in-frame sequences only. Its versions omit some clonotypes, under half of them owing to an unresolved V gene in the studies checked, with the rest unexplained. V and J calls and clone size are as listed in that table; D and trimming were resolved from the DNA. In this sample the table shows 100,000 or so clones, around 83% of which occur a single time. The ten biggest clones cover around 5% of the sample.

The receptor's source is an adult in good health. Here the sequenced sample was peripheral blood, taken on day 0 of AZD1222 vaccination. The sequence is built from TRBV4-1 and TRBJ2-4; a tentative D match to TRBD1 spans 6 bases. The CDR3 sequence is CASSQDPQGSQGNIQYF. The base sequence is TGCGCCAGCAGCCAAGATCCCCAGGGGAGCCAAGGAAACATTCAGTACTTC.